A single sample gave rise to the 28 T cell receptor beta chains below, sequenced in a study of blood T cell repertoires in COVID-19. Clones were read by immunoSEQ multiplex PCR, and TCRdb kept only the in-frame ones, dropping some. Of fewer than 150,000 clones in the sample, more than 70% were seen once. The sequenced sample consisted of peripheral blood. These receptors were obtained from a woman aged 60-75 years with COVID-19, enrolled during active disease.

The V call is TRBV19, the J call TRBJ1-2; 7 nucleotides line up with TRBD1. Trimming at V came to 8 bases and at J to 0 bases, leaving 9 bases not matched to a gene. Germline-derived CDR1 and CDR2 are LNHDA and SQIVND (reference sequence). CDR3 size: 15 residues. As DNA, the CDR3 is TGTGCCAGTCGGCCCAACAGGGGAACTAACTATGGCTACACCTTC. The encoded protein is CASRPNRGTNYGYTF.

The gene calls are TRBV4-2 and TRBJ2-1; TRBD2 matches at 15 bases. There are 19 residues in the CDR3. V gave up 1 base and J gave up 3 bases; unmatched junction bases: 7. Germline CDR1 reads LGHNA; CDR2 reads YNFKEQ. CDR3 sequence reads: CASSQGPGLAGGDYNEQFF. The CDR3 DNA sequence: TGTGCCAGCAGCCAAGGCCCCGGACTAGCGGGGGGGGACTACAATGAGCAGTTCTTC.

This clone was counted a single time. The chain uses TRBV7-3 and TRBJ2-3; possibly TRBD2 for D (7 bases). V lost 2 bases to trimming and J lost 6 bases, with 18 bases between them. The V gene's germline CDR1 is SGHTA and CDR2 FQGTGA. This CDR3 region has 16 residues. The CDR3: CASSLVGGGASDTQYF. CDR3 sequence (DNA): TGTGCCAGCAGCTTAGTAGGAGGGGGGGCCTCTGATACGCAGTATTTT.

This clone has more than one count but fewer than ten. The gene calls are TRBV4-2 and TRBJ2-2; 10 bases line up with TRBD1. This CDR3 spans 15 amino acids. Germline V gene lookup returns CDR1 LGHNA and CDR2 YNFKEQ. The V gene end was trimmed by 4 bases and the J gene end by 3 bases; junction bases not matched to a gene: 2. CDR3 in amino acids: CASSPGQGDTGELFF. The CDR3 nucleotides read TGTGCCAGCAGCCCCGGACAGGGGGACACCGGGGAGCTGTTTTTT.

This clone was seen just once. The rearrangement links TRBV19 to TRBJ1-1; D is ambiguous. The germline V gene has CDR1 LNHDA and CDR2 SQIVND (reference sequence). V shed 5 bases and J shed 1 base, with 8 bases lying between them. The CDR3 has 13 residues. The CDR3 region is CASSWAGNTEAFF. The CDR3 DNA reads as TGTGCCAGTAGTTGGGCGGGGAACACTGAAGCTTTCTTT.

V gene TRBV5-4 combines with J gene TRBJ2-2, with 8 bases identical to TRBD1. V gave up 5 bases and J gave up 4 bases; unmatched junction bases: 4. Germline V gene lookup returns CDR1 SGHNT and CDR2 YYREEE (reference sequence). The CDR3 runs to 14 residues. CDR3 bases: TGTGCCAGCAGGCGGGACAGGCTCACCGGGGAGCTGTTTTTT. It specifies CASRRDRLTGELFF. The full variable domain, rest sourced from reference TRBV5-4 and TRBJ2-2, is ETGVTQSPTHLIKTRGQQVTLRCSSQSGHNTVSWYQQALGQGPQFIFQYYREEENGRGNFPPRFSGLQFPNYSSELNVNALELDDSALYLCASRRDRLTGELFFGEGSRLTVL.

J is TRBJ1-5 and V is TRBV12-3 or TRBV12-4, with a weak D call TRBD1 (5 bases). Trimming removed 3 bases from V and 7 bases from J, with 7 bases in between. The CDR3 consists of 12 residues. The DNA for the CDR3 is TGTGCCAGCAGTTTCCCAGGGCAGCCCCAGCATTTT. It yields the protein CASSFPGQPQHF.

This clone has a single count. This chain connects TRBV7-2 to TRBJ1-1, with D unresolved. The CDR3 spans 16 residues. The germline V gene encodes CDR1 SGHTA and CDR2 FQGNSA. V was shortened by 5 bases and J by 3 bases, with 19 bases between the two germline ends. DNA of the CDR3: TGTGCCAGCAGCGGGCAGGCGGGTCCCTTGGACACTGAAGCTTTCTTT. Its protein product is CASSGQAGPLDTEAFF. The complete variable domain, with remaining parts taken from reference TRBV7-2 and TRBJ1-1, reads GAGVSQSPSNKVTEKGKDVELRCDPISGHTALYWYRQSLGQGLEFLIYFQGNSAPDKSGLPSDRFSAERTGGSVSTLTIQRTQQEDSAVYLCASSGQAGPLDTEAFFGQGTRLTVV.

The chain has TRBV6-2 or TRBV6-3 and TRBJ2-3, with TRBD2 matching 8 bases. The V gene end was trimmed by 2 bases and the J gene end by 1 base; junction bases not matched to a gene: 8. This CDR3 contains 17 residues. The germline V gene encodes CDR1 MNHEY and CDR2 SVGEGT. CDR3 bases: TGTGCCAGCAGTTACGGTAGCGGGGTATCCCGCACAGATACGCAGTATTTT. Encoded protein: CASSYGSGVSRTDTQYF.

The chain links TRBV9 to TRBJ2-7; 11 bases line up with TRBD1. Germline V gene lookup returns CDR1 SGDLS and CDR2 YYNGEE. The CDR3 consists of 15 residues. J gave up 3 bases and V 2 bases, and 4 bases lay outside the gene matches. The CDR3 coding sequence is TGTGCCAGCAGCGTCGGACAGGGGGCTAACTACGAGCAGTACTTC. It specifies CASSVGQGANYEQYF.

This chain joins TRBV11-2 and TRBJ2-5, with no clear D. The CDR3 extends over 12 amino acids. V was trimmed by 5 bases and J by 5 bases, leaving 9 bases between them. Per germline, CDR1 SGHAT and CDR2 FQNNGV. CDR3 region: CASSPHRETQYF. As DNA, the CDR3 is TGTGCCAGCAGCCCGCACCGGGAGACCCAGTACTTC.

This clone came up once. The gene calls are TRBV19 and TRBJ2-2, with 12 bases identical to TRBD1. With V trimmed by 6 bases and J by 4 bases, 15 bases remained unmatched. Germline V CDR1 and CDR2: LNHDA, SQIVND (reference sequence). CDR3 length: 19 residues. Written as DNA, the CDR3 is TGTGCCAGTAGAACCCGTCCCGGGACAGGGGGCATGGGCACCGGGGAGCTGTTTTTT. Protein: CASRTRPGTGGMGTGELFF.

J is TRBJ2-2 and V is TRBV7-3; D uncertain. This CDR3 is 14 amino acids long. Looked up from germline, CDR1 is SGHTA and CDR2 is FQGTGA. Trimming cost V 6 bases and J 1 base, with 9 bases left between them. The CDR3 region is CASSLAWNTGELFF. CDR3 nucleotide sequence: TGTGCCAGCAGTCTGGCCTGGAACACCGGGGAGCTGTTTTTT.

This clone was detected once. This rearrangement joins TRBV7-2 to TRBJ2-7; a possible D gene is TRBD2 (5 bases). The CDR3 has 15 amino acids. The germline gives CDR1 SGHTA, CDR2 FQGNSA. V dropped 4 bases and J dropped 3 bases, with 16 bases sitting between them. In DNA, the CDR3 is TGTGCCAGCAGCTACAAGATGTCGGGGAGCTACGAGCAGTACTTC. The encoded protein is CASSYKMSGSYEQYF.

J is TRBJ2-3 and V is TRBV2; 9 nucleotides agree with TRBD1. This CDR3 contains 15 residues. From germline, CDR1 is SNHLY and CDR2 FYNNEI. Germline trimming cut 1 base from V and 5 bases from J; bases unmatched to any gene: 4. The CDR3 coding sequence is TGTGCCAGCAGTGAAGACAGGGGGCATAGAGATACGCAGTATTTT. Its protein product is CASSEDRGHRDTQYF. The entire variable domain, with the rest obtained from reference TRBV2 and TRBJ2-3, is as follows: EPEVTQTPSHQVTQMGQEVILRCVPISNHLYFYWYRQILGQKVEFLVSFYNNEISEKSEIFDDQFSVERPDGSNFTLKIRSTKLEDSAMYFCASSEDRGHRDTQYFGPGTRLTVL.

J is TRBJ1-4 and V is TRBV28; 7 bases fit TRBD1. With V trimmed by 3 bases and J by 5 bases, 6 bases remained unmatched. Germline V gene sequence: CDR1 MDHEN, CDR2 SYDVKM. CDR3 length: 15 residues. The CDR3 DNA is TGTGCCAGCAGTTTCCCCGGGACAGAGAATGAAAAACTGTTTTTT. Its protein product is CASSFPGTENEKLFF.

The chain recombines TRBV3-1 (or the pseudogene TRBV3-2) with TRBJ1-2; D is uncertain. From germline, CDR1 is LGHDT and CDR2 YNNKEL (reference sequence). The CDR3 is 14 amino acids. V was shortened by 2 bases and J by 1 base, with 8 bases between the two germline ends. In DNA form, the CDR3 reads TGTGCCAGCAGCCAATCCGGGGTTAACTATGGCTACACCTTC. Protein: CASSQSGVNYGYTF.

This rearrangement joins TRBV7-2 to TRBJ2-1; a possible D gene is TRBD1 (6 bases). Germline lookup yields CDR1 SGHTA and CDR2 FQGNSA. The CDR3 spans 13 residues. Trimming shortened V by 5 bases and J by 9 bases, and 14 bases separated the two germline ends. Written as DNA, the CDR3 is TGTGCCAGCAGCCAGGACAGAGTAATTGAGCAGTTCTTC. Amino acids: CASSQDRVIEQFF.

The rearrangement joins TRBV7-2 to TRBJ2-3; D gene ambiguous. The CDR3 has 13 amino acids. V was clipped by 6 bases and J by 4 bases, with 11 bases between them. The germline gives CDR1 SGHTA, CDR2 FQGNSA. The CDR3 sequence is CASRASLPDTQYF. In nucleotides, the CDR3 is TGTGCCAGCAGGGCCTCGCTCCCAGATACGCAGTATTTT.

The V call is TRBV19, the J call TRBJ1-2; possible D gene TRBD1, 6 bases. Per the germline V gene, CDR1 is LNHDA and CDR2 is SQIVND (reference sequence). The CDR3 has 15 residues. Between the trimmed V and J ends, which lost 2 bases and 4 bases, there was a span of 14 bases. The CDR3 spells CASSITGYASYGYTF. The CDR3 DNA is TGTGCCAGTAGTATAACAGGGTATGCGAGCTATGGCTACACCTTC.

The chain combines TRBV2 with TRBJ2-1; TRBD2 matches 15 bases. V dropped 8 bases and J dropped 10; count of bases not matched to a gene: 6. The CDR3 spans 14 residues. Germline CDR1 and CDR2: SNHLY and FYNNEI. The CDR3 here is CASLGLAGGNEQFF. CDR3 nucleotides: TGTGCCAGCCTGGGACTAGCGGGGGGTAACGAGCAGTTCTTC.

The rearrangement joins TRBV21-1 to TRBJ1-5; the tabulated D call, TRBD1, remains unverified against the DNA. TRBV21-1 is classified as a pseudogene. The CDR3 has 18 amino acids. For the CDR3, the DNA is TGTGCCAGCTTTTATATCCGGTCAGGCCCGAATAGCAATCAGCCCCAGCATTTT. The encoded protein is CASFYIRSGPNSNQPQHF.

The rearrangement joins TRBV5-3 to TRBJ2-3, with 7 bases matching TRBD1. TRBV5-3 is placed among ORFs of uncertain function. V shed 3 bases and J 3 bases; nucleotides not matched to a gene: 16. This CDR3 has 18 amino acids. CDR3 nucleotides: TGTGCCAGAAGCTCACACGTCCTAGACAGGGTTCAAACAGATACGCAGTATTTT. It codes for CARSSHVLDRVQTDTQYF.

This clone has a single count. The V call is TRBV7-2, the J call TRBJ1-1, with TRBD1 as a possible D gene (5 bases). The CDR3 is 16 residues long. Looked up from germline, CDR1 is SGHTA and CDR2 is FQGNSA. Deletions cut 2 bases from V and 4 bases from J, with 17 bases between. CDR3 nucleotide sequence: TGTGCCAGCAGCTTACTCGGCAGGGTTAAGACCACTGAAGCTTTCTTT. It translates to CASSLLGRVKTTEAFF.

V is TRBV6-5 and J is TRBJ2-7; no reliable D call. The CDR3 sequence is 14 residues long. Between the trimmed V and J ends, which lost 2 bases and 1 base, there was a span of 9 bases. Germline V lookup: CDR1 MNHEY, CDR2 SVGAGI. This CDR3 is CASSYGPSSYEQYF. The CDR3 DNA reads TGTGCCAGCAGTTACGGGCCTTCTTCCTACGAGCAGTACTTC.

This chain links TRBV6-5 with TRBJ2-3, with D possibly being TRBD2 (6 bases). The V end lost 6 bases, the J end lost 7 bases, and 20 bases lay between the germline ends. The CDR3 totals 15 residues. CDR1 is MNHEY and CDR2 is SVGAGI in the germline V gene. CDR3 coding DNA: TGTGCCAGCAGGTACGAGGTTGCGGGGCCTAATACGCAGTATTTT. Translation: CASRYEVAGPNTQYF.

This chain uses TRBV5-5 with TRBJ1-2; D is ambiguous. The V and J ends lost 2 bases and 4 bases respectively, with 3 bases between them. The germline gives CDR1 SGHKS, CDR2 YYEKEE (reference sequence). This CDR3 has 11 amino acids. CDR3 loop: CASSFLYGYTF. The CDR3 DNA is TGTGCCAGCAGCTTCCTCTATGGCTACACCTTC.

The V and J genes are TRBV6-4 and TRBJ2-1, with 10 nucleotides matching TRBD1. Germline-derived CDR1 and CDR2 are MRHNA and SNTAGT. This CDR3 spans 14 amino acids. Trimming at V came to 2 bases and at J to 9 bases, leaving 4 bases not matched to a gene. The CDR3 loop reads CASSDETGGGEQFF. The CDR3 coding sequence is TGTGCCAGCAGTGACGAGACAGGGGGCGGTGAGCAGTTCTTC.